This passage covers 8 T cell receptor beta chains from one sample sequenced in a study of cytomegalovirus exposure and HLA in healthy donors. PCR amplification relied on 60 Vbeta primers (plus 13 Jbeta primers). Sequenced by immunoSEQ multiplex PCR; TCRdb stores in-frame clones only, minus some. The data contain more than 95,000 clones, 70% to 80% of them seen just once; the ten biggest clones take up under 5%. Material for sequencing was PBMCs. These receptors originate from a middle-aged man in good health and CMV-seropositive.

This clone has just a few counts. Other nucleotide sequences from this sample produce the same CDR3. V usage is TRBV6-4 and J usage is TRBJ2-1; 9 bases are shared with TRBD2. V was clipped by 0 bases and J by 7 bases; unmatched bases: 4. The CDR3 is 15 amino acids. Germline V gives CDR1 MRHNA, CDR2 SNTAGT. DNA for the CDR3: TGTGCCAGCAGTGACTCTACTAGCGGGCGTAATGAGCAGTTCTTC. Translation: CASSDSTSGRNEQFF.

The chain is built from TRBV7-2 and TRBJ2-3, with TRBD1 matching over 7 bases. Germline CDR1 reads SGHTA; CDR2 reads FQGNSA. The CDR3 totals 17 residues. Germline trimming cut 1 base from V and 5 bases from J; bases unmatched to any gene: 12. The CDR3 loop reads CASSLEMRAGGKDTQYF. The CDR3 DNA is TGTGCCAGCAGCTTAGAGATGCGGGCAGGGGGAAAAGATACGCAGTATTTT.

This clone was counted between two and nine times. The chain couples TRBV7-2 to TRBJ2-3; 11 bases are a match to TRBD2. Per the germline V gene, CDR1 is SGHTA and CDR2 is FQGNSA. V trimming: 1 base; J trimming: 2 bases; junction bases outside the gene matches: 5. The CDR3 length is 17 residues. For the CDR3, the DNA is TGTGCCAGCAGCTTAGTCCCGACTAGCGGGGTCACAGATACGCAGTATTTT. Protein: CASSLVPTSGVTDTQYF.

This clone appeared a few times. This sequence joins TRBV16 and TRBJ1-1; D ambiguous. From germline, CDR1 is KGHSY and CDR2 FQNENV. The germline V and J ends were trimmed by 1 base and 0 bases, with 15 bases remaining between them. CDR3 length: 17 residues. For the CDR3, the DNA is TGTGCCAGCAGCCAATTGGTCTCTTTTGCTATGAACACTGAAGCTTTCTTT. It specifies CASSQLVSFAMNTEAFF.

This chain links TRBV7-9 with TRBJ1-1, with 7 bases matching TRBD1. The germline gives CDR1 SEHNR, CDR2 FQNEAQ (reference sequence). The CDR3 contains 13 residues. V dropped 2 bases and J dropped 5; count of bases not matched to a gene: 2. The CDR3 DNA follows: TGTGCCAGCAGCTTACCAGGGGGAACTGAAGCTTTCTTT. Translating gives CASSLPGGTEAFF.

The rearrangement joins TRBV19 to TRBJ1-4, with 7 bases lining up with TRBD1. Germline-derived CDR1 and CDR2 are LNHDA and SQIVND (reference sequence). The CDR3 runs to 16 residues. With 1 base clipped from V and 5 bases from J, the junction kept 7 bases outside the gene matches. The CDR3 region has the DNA TGTGCCAGTAGTATAGCCTCGACAGGGTCGAATGAAAAACTGTTTTTT. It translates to CASSIASTGSNEKLFF.

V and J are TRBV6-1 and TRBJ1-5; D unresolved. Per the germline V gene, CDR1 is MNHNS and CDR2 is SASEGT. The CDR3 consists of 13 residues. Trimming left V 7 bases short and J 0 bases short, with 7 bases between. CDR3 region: CASIQNSNQPQHF. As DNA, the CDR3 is TGTGCCAGCATACAGAATAGCAATCAGCCCCAGCATTTT.

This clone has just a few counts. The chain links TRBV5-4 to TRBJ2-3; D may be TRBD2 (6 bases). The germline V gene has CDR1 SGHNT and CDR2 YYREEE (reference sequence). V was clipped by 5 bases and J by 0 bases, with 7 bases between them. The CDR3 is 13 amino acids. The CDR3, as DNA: TGTGCCAGCAGGCTAGCGAGCACAGATACGCAGTATTTT. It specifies CASRLASTDTQYF.